The clone carrying this T cell receptor (beta chain) turned up a few times. The antigen remains unidentified. Amplification of ligated cDNA took four PCR rounds with SP2 and nested alpha and beta constant primers. Alpha and beta constant region primers primed reverse transcription for blood and skin samples. Each CDR3 protein gets one entry after TCRdb re-called the 5' RACE reads with MiXCR. The sample has more than 60,000 distinct CDR3 sequences, under 10% seen once. This CDR3 region has 15 residues. Germline values: CDR1 MDHEN, CDR2 SYDVKM. V was shortened by 5 bases and J by 4 bases, with 15 bases between the two germline ends. These data belong to a study of naive and memory T cell subsets. TCR cDNA received a 3' ligated oligonucleotide that carried a UMI. Adult healthy volunteers gave 2.5 ml peripheral blood for whole-blood RNA. Reverse transcription used DNase-treated unsorted total RNA, aiming for roughly 1 to 1000 ng.

Study-wide points: TCR transcript changes with activation or differentiation may affect this RNA method.

The TCR originated in a female donor in good health. The chain has TRBV28 and TRBJ1-5; TRBD1 is a possible D gene (5 bases). CDR3 region: CASSRSSGTNQPQHF. For the CDR3, the DNA is TGTGCCAGCAGTAGGAGTTCAGGGACGAATCAGCCCCAGCATTTT.